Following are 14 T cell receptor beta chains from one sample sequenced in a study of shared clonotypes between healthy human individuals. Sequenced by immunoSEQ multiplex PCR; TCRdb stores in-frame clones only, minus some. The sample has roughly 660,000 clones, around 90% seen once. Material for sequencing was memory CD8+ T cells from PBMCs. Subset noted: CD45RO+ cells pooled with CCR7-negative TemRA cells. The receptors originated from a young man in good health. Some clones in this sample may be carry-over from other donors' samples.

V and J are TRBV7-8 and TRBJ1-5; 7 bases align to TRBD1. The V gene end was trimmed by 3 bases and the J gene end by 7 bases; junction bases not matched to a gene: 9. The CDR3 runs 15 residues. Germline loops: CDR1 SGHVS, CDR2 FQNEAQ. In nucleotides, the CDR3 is TGTGCCAGCAGCTTCTACAGGGGACGGGGACAGCCCCAGCATTTT. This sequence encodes CASSFYRGRGQPQHF.

The CDR3 spells CASGLVIDRGHEQFF. The CDR3 bases are TGTGCTAGTGGTTTGGTTATCGACAGGGGGCATGAGCAGTTCTTC. The rearrangement joins TRBV12-5 to TRBJ2-1; 10 nucleotides agree with TRBD1. CDR3 length: 15 amino acids. The junction had 4 bases not matched to a gene; V was cut back by 0 bases and J by 8 bases. Germline CDR1 LGHNT, CDR2 FRNRAP.

CDR3 coding DNA: TGTGCCAGCAACCCAGCGGGGGTTGGGTACGAGCAGTACTTC. This sequence encodes CASNPAGVGYEQYF. The genes are TRBV27 and TRBJ2-7, with 8 bases lining up with TRBD2. The germline CDR1 and CDR2 sequences are MNHEY and SMNVEV (reference sequence). The trim removed 7 bases at V and 4 bases at J, leaving 9 bases unmatched. This CDR3 region has 14 residues.

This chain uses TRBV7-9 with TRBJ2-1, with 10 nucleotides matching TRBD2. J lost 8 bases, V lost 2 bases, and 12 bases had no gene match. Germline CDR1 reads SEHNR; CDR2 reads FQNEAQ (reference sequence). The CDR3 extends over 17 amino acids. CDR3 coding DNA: TGTGCCAGCAGCTTAAACTTCCCTAGCGGGAGCATGGATGAGCAGTTCTTC. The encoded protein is CASSLNFPSGSMDEQFF.

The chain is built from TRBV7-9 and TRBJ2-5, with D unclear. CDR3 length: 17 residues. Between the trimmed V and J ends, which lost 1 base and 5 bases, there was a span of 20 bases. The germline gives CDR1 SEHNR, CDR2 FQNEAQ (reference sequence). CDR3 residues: CASSLDRSLEFMETQYF. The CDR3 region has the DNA TGTGCCAGCAGCTTAGATAGGAGCCTAGAGTTTATGGAGACCCAGTACTTC.

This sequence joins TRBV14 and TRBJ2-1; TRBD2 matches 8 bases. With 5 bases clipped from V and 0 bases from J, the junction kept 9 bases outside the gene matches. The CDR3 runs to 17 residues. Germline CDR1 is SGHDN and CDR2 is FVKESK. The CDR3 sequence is CASSSGGGPSSYNEQFF. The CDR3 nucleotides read TGTGCCAGCAGCTCAGGCGGGGGGCCCAGCTCCTACAATGAGCAGTTCTTC.

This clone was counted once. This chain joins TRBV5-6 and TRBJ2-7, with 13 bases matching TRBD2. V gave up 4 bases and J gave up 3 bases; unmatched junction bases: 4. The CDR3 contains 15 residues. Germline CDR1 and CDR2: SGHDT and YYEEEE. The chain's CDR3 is CASSTGLAGVYEQYF. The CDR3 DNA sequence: TGTGCCAGCAGCACCGGACTAGCGGGAGTCTACGAGCAGTACTTC.

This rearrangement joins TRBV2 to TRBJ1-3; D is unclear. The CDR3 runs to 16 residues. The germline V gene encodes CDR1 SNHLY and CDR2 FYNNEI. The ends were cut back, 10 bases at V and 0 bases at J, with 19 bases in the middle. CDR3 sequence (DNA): TGTGCCACCCAGACCGCCAACTCCTTCTCTGGAAACACCATATATTTT. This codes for CATQTANSFSGNTIYF. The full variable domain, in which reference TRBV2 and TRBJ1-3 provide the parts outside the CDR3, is EPEVTQTPSHQVTQMGQEVILRCVPISNHLYFYWYRQILGQKVEFLVSFYNNEISEKSEIFDDQFSVERPDGSNFTLKIRSTKLEDSAMYFCATQTANSFSGNTIYFGEGSWLTVV.

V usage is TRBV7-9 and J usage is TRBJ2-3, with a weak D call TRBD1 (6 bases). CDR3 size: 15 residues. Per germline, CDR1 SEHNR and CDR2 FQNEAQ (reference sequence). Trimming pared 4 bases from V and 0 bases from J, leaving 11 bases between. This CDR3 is CASSWGHPSTDTQYF. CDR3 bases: TGTGCCAGCAGCTGGGGACACCCTAGCACAGATACGCAGTATTTT.

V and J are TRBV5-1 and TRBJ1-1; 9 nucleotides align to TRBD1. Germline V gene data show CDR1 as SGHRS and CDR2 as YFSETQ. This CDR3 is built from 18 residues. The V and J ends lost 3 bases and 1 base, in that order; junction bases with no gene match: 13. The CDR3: CASSSTGGARIGNTEAFF. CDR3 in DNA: TGCGCCAGCAGCTCTACAGGGGGCGCACGTATTGGGAACACTGAAGCTTTCTTT.

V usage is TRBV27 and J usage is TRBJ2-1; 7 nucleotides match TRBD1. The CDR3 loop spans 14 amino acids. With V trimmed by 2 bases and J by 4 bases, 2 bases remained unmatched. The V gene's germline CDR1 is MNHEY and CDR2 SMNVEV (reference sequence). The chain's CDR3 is CASSLLQGYNEQFF. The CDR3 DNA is TGTGCCAGCAGTTTACTACAGGGGTACAATGAGCAGTTCTTC.

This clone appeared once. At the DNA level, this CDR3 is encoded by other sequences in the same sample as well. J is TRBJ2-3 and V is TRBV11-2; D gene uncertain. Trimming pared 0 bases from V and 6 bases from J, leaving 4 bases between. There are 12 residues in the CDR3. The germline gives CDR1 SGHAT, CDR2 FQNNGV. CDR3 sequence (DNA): TGTGCCAGCAGCTTAGAGCGGGATACGCAGTATTTT. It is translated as CASSLERDTQYF.

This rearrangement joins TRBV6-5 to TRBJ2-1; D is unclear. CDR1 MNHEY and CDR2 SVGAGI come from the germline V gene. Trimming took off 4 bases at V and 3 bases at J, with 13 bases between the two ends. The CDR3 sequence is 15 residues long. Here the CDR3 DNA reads TGTGCCAGCAGTTCGGGCAGGACGATCTACAATGAGCAGTTCTTC. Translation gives CASSSGRTIYNEQFF.

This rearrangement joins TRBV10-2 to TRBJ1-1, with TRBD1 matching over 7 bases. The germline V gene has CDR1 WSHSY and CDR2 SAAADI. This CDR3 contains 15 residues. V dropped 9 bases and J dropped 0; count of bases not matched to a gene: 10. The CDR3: CASEGASGLNTEAFF. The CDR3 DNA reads TGCGCCAGTGAGGGGGCCTCGGGCCTGAACACTGAAGCTTTCTTT.